Below are 7 T cell receptor beta chains sequenced from a single sample in a study of tumor and adjacent non-tumor tissue in lung cancer. No cell sorting was done before RNA was extracted from the tissue. A modified ARM-PCR protocol with three rounds of nested PCR amplified TCRbeta. TCRdb passed the multiplex PCR reads through MiXCR, listing each CDR3 protein once. The profile shows under 150,000 distinct CDR3 sequences, approximately 70% of them singletons. Sample: lung tumor tissue. Every receptor here comes from a man aged 60 to 69 with small cell lung cancer.

In regard to this clonotype: The junction departs from germline at one end; a sequencing error may be responsible. The V call is TRBV11-3, the J call TRBJ1-3, with 10 positions matching TRBD1. The CDR3 runs to 17 residues. Germline V gene data show CDR1 as SGHNT and CDR2 as YENEEA. CDR3 protein: CANSRLRDRGYGNIIYF. CDR3 nucleotide sequence: TGTGCCAACAGCCGACTTCGGGACAGGGGATATGGAAACATCATATATTTT.

As regards this clonotype: Sequence at one end of the junction differs from germline and may be a read error. V usage is TRBV20-1 and J usage is TRBJ2-3; no reliable D call. The germline gives CDR1 DFQATT, CDR2 SNEGSKA (reference sequence). The CDR3 loop spans 14 amino acids. DNA for the CDR3: TGCAGTGCTAGGCGCTGGCCTGACACAGATATGCAGTATTTT. Protein sequence: CSARRWPDTDMQYF.

The chain combines TRBV7-9 with TRBJ2-5, with D possibly matching TRBD2 (5 bases). The germline V and J ends were trimmed by 3 bases and 4 bases, with 12 bases remaining between them. Germline assignment: CDR1 SEHNR and CDR2 FQNEAQ (reference sequence). CDR3 size: 14 residues. CDR3 nucleotides: TGTGCCAGCAGCTTGCGGGCGAGCGGAGAGACCCAGTACTTC. Translating gives CASSLRASGETQYF.

This clonotype has only a few counts. This chain's CDR3 is CASSEVHMNTEAFF. The CDR3 bases are TGTGCCAGCAGTGAGGTACACATGAACACTGAAGCTTTCTTT. This chain links TRBV6-1 with TRBJ1-1; no clear D gene. The V gene's germline CDR1 is MNHNS and CDR2 SASEGT. Between the trimmed V and J ends, which lost 3 bases and 0 bases, there was a span of 8 bases. CDR3 length: 14 residues.

This clonotype was observed many times. The CDR3 spells CASIDRVGFDNEQFF. The CDR3 region has the DNA TGTGCCAGCATCGACAGGGTCGGGTTTGACAATGAGCAGTTCTTC. V is TRBV12-3 or TRBV12-4 and J is TRBJ2-1; TRBD1 matches 7 bases. This CDR3 is built from 15 residues. Trimming took 7 bases from V and 5 from J; bases not matched to a gene: 11.

This clonotype was counted many times. The gene calls are TRBV20-1 and TRBJ2-1; a possible D gene is TRBD2 (6 bases). Looked up from germline, CDR1 is DFQATT and CDR2 is SNEGSKA (reference sequence). The CDR3 has 14 residues. The V end was cut by 7 bases, the J end by 3 bases, with 16 bases between. CDR3 in amino acids: CSVRVGGIYNEQFF. The CDR3 nucleotides read TGCAGTGTTCGTGTAGGCGGGATCTACAATGAGCAGTTCTTC.

V is TRBV29-1 and J is TRBJ1-1; 7 nucleotides line up with TRBD1. This CDR3 is 16 amino acids long. The J segment lost 3 bases and the V segment lost 6 bases, leaving 16 bases of the junction unmatched. The germline gives CDR1 SQVTM, CDR2 ANQGSEA. In DNA, the CDR3 is TGCAGCGTCGTAGGGGGCACAGGGAGGGCCTACACTGAAGCTTTCTTT. Translation gives CSVVGGTGRAYTEAFF. Variable domain in full (rest from reference TRBV29-1 and TRBJ1-1): SAVISQKPSRDICQRGTSLTIQCQVDSQVTMMFWYRQQPGQSLTLIATANQGSEATYESGFVIDKFPISRPNLTFSTLTVSNMSPEDSSIYLCSVVGGTGRAYTEAFFGQGTRLTVV.